The subject of this entry is one T cell receptor beta chain. TCRdb keeps only in-frame clones here, not all; method: immunoSEQ multiplex PCR. The sample carries roughly 26,000 clones, approximately 90% recorded once. This specimen comes from a study of T cells in localized non-small cell lung cancer. CDR1 KGHSH and CDR2 LQKENI come from the germline V gene. This CDR3 spans 14 amino acids. Trimming stripped 3 bases from V and 0 bases from J, with 6 bases between. The V and J genes are TRBV18 and TRBJ1-5, with D possibly TRBD1 on 5 matching bases. This receptor was taken from a female donor older than 55 with stage II squamous cell lung carcinoma. The sequences come from peripheral blood, collected before any cancer treatment. The CDR3 region has the DNA TGTGCCAGCTCACCGGGGGTTAGCAATCAGCCCCAGCATTTT. It encodes CASSPGVSNQPQHF.